This is a list of T cell receptor beta chains from one sample in a study of cytomegalovirus exposure and HLA in healthy donors. The table came from immunoSEQ multiplex PCR; TCRdb's copy has only in-frame clones and leaves some out. The sample lists 150,000 to 200,000 clones, 75% to 90% seen once, with roughly 5% in the top ten. Source material: PBMCs. The receptors were sampled from a young man in good health and CMV-seronegative. Both conserved end residues are trimmed from each CDR3. The order of the fields is CDR3 length, V gene, CDR3 protein.

length: 13
V: TRBV4-3
CDR3: ASTFEGGGTSPLH

length: 15
V: TRBV19
CDR3: ASSTPGTWGGTTEAF

length: 12
V: TRBV7-2
CDR3: ASSLRRGNQPQH

length: 14
V: TRBV19
CDR3: ASSVTQVWMNTEAF

length: 14
V: TRBV23-1
CDR3: ASSRTGMGGANVLT

length: 11
V: TRBV7-2
CDR3: ASSLAGGDEAF

length: 12
V: TRBV15
CDR3: ATSSRTVDYEQY

length: 12
V: TRBV29-1
CDR3: SVGQGAPDYGYT

length: 13
V: TRBV29-1
CDR3: SVGTGGATNEKLF

length: 14
V: TRBV10-3
CDR3: AISEGTGRILYGYT

length: 14
V: TRBV14
CDR3: ASSQTTGTGQETQY

length: 12
V: TRBV10-3
CDR3: AISVRGSDYEQY

length: 12
V: TRBV19
CDR3: ASSIGTSSYEQY

length: 12
V: TRBV6-1
CDR3: ASTRTPSTDTQY

length: 11
V: TRBV5-1
CDR3: ASSLEWGGEQY

length: 12
V: TRBV13
CDR3: ASSLRGPGQPQH

length: 13
V: TRBV30
CDR3: AWSVGDRGNYGYT

length: 15
V: TRBV9
CDR3: ASSVGTSGRAQETQY

length: 10
V: TRBV29-1
CDR3: SVTGQNTEAF

length: 13
V: TRBV7-8
CDR3: ASSLAQQRGGGYT

length: 11
V: TRBV5-1
CDR3: ASGASTNEKLF

length: 15
V: TRBV28
CDR3: ASSRRWDTATNEKLF

length: 11
V: TRBV6-5
CDR3: ASSLQGNYGYT

length: 11
V: TRBV28
CDR3: ATLGHYGNTIY

length: 13
V: TRBV5-4
CDR3: ASSPGAGAPREQY

length: 12
V: TRBV11-1
CDR3: ASSLDRAGNTIY

length: 14
V: TRBV2
CDR3: ASSGTNGRIADTQY

length: 13
V: TRBV4-3
CDR3: ASSQEGGRVETQY

length: 11
V: TRBV29-1
CDR3: SARTGGHYGYT

length: 12
V: TRBV6-5
CDR3: ASSYGGAQETQY

length: 11
V: TRBV7-8
CDR3: ASSLPPPSEAF

length: 13
V: TRBV14
CDR3: ASSPQGRTNEKLF

length: 14
V: TRBV7-6
CDR3: ASSPLGNQATYEQY

length: 14
V: TRBV4-1
CDR3: ASSQDRGQGARSPF

length: 11
V: TRBV5-1
CDR3: ASRGQGGSEQF

length: 11
V: TRBV7-3
CDR3: ASSFRGDGELF

length: 10
V: TRBV29-1
CDR3: SVAGKGTEAF

length: 13
V: TRBV28
CDR3: ASSFGGTVPYEQF

length: 13
V: TRBV5-1
CDR3: ASSGLAPSTDTQY

length: 13
V: TRBV2
CDR3: ASSPLEGATGELF

length: 12
V: TRBV5-8
CDR3: ASSPWDRGRELF

length: 12
V: TRBV2
CDR3: ASSPPGRGETQY

length: 15
V: TRBV5-6
CDR3: ASSLETSGGVTGELF

length: 11
V: TRBV30
CDR3: AWTGSADYGYT

length: 12
V: TRBV11-3
CDR3: ASSLAASANEQF

length: 12
V: TRBV7-2
CDR3: ASSLLGTMGEAF

length: 12
V: TRBV19
CDR3: ASTLGQGNYGYT

length: 11
V: TRBV18
CDR3: ASSPAGTTEAF